The 32 T cell receptor beta chains in this list originate from one sample, sequenced in a study of control samples from healthy donors and cancer patients. Assay: immunoSEQ multiplex PCR; the TCRdb copy retains only in-frame clones and omits some. The sample lists some 120,000 clones; over 85% were seen once. Sequencing was carried out using blood. The receptor set was obtained from a young man in good health.

This rearrangement joins TRBV3-1 (or the pseudogene TRBV3-2) to TRBJ2-7, with TRBD2 as a possible D gene (6 bases). Trimming shortened V by 6 bases and J by 0 bases, and 12 bases separated the two germline ends. This CDR3 is 14 amino acids long. In germline, CDR1 is LGHDT, CDR2 YNNKEL (reference sequence). Here the CDR3 reads CASRRAGSSYEQYF. CDR3 nucleotide sequence: TGTGCCAGCAGGAGGGCGGGGAGCTCCTACGAGCAGTACTTC.

As DNA, the CDR3 is TGTGCCAGCAGCCGGGGGACATTCCTGTCAGGGGGCAAAGATACGCAGTATTTT. This encodes CASSRGTFLSGGKDTQYF. The chain employs TRBV14 and TRBJ2-3; 8 bases align to TRBD1. This CDR3 is built from 18 residues. After removal of 4 bases from V and 5 bases from J, the junction contained 17 bases not matched to a gene. CDR1 is SGHDN, CDR2 FVKESK, per germline.

This chain connects TRBV5-5 to TRBJ1-1; D possibly corresponds to TRBD1 (5 bases). Germline loops: CDR1 SGHKS, CDR2 YYEKEE (reference sequence). The V end lost 0 bases, the J end lost 0 bases, and 9 bases lay between the germline ends. CDR3 size: 15 residues. The CDR3 sequence is CASSLAGGMNTEAFF. The CDR3 nucleotides are TGTGCCAGCAGCTTGGCGGGGGGAATGAACACTGAAGCTTTCTTT. Full variable domain (rest looked up from reference TRBV5-5 and TRBJ1-1): DAGVTQSPTHLIKTRGQQVTLRCSPISGHKSVSWYQQVLGQGPQFIFQYYEKEERGRGNFPDRFSARQFPNYSSELNVNALLLGDSALYLCASSLAGGMNTEAFFGQGTRLTVV.

The chain carries TRBV9 and TRBJ1-5; maybe TRBD1 (5 bases). The CDR3 is 15 residues long. Trimming removed 0 bases from V and 6 bases from J, with 13 bases in between. Germline V gives CDR1 SGDLS, CDR2 YYNGEE. The CDR3 bases are TGTGCCAGCAGCGTAGAGGCGTCCGGGGGTCAGCCCCAGCATTTT. Protein product: CASSVEASGGQPQHF.

The V call is TRBV30, the J call TRBJ2-1; the match to TRBD2 covers 7 bases. The CDR3 extends over 15 amino acids. Germline CDR1 reads GTSNPN; CDR2 reads SVGIG (reference sequence). J lost 5 bases, V lost 1 base, and 8 bases had no gene match. The CDR3 DNA reads TGTGCCTGGAGTGGGGACTGGCGGGGGAACAATGAGCAGTTCTTC. It yields the protein CAWSGDWRGNNEQFF.

The rearrangement joins TRBV2 to TRBJ1-5; the match to TRBD1 covers 8 bases. CDR3 length equals 15 residues. V lost 6 bases and J lost 2; bases outside the gene matches: 6. The germline gives CDR1 SNHLY, CDR2 FYNNEI. CDR3 DNA sequence: TGTGCCAGCAGGACCGGACAGGGAGGCAATCAGCCCCAGCATTTT. It yields the protein CASRTGQGGNQPQHF.

The chain couples TRBV6-4 to TRBJ1-2, with a tentative D call TRBD1 (6 bases). This CDR3 comprises 15 residues. The germline V gene has CDR1 MRHNA and CDR2 SNTAGT. Trimming removed 6 bases at V and 8 bases at J, with 22 bases between. The CDR3 sequence is CASRDLLGRGGGYTF. The CDR3 nucleotides read TGTGCCAGCAGAGATCTCTTGGGCAGGGGCGGCGGCTACACCTTC.

This chain joins TRBV19 and TRBJ1-1; perhaps TRBD1 as D (6 bases). V was cut by 4 bases and J by 1 base, with 7 bases left in between. Germline V gene lookup returns CDR1 LNHDA and CDR2 SQIVND (reference sequence). The CDR3 extends over 13 amino acids. The CDR3 spells CASSTTGNTEAFF. The CDR3 DNA sequence: TGTGCCAGTAGTACGACAGGGAACACTGAAGCTTTCTTT.

The V and J genes are TRBV10-3 and TRBJ1-4; the D gene is possibly TRBD1 (5 bases). CDR1 is ENHRY and CDR2 is SYGVKD in the germline V gene. Trimming pared 3 bases from V and 7 bases from J, leaving 9 bases between. The CDR3 runs 13 residues. CDR3 sequence (DNA): TGTGCCATCAGTGACCGGGACGGTGAAAAACTGTTTTTT. Its protein product is CAISDRDGEKLFF.

The rearrangement uses TRBV2 and TRBJ1-2; D not certain. V was clipped by 7 bases and J by 2 bases, with 5 bases between them. This CDR3 contains 11 residues. Germline V gene lookup returns CDR1 SNHLY and CDR2 FYNNEI. CDR3 residues: CASNGNYGYTF. CDR3 DNA sequence: TGTGCCAGCAACGGAAACTATGGCTACACCTTC.

The chain carries TRBV5-5 and TRBJ2-7; D is unclear. Per the germline V gene, CDR1 is SGHKS and CDR2 is YYEKEE (reference sequence). This CDR3 region has 13 residues. Trimming took 0 bases from V and 3 from J, leaving 7 bases between them. The CDR3 here is CASSLAPRYEQYF. The CDR3 DNA follows: TGTGCCAGCAGCTTGGCCCCTCGCTACGAGCAGTACTTC.

The V call is TRBV10-2, the J call TRBJ1-2; D gene unclear. The germline V gene has CDR1 WSHSY and CDR2 SAAADI. The CDR3 covers 12 residues. Trimming stripped 6 bases from V and 2 bases from J, with 7 bases between. The CDR3 nucleotides are TGCGCCAGCAGGGATCAGAACTATGGCTACACCTTC. It specifies CASRDQNYGYTF.

This chain links TRBV2 with TRBJ1-6; D remains unclear. In germline, CDR1 is SNHLY, CDR2 FYNNEI. CDR3 length: 11 amino acids. Trimming took 3 bases from V and 9 from J, leaving 3 bases between them. Here the CDR3 DNA reads TGTGCCAGCAGTGAGTCTTCACCCCTCCACTTT. It yields the protein CASSESSPLHF.

DNA of the CDR3: TGTGCCAGCAGCCGACAAGGGTTGAACACTGAAGCTTTCTTT. Protein: CASSRQGLNTEAFF. The chain joins TRBV7-9 to TRBJ1-1; D unresolved. Germline-derived CDR1 and CDR2 are SEHNR and FQNEAQ (reference sequence). The CDR3 length is 14 residues. V shed 5 bases and J shed 0 bases, with 10 bases lying between them.

The chain has TRBV5-4 and TRBJ2-5; no definite D call. V was cut by 3 bases and J by 0 bases, with 9 bases left in between. The CDR3 totals 14 residues. Germline V CDR1 and CDR2: SGHNT, YYREEE (reference sequence). The CDR3 loop reads CASSSTVDQETQYF. CDR3 DNA: TGTGCCAGCAGCTCGACGGTCGACCAAGAGACCCAGTACTTC.

V gene TRBV6-6 combines with J gene TRBJ1-2; TRBD1 matches at 7 bases. The ends lost 5 bases at V and 8 bases at J; junction bases unmatched: 5. Germline lookup yields CDR1 MNHNY and CDR2 SVGAGI (reference sequence). CDR3 length: 12 residues. The CDR3: CASSDRADGYTF. CDR3 nucleotide sequence: TGTGCCAGCAGTGACAGGGCAGACGGCTACACCTTC.

A remark on this clone: The sample contains more than one DNA sequence encoding this CDR3. Here the CDR3 reads CASAGTGKRTGELFF. DNA for the CDR3: TGTGCCAGTGCCGGGACGGGAAAGCGGACCGGGGAGCTGTTTTTT. The gene calls are TRBV19 and TRBJ2-2, with D perhaps given as TRBD1 or TRBD2 (5 bases each). V lost 8 bases and J 5 bases, leaving 18 bases between the germline ends. The length of the CDR3 is 15 residues. Germline V gene lookup returns CDR1 LNHDA and CDR2 SQIVND (reference sequence).

This chain connects TRBV28 to TRBJ1-5, with a possible D match to TRBD1 (5 bases). This CDR3 region has 15 residues. V was pared by 10 bases and J by 2 bases, with 18 bases between. The germline V gene has CDR1 MDHEN and CDR2 SYDVKM. CDR3 sequence reads: CATLGGGRGNQPQHF. CDR3 coding DNA: TGTGCCACCCTAGGCGGGGGACGGGGCAATCAGCCCCAGCATTTT.

V is TRBV19 and J is TRBJ1-6; the match to TRBD1 covers 8 bases. V lost 7 bases to trimming and J lost 4 bases; unmatched junction nucleotides: 6. The germline gives CDR1 LNHDA, CDR2 SQIVND (reference sequence). The CDR3 is 15 amino acids. This CDR3 reads CASNQGAGYNSPLHF. CDR3 in DNA: TGTGCCAGTAACCAGGGGGCGGGATATAATTCACCCCTCCACTTT.

This chain joins TRBV11-2 and TRBJ2-3, with D uncertain. Germline CDR1 reads SGHAT; CDR2 reads FQNNGV. The length of the CDR3 is 13 residues. V lost 8 bases and J 3 bases, leaving 12 bases between the germline ends. The CDR3 DNA is TGTGCCAGCCGCTCTCCGAGGACAGATACGCAGTATTTT. It translates to CASRSPRTDTQYF.

This sequence joins TRBV6-5 and TRBJ1-5, with a tentative D call TRBD1 (5 bases). Trimming pared 2 bases from V and 2 bases from J, leaving 10 bases between. The CDR3 sequence is 15 residues long. In germline, CDR1 is MNHEY, CDR2 SVGAGI. CDR3 DNA: TGTGCCAGCAGTTACAGGCAGGGAGGCAATCAGCCCCAGCATTTT. Amino acids: CASSYRQGGNQPQHF.

This chain joins TRBV4-1 and TRBJ1-6, with 8 bases matching TRBD1. This CDR3 spans 19 amino acids. CDR1 MGHRA and CDR2 YSYEKL come from the germline V gene. With V trimmed by 5 bases and J by 7 bases, 19 bases remained unmatched. In nucleotides, the CDR3 is TGCGCCAGCAGCATCGTCCTTGCACAGGGGGTGATCCGGAATTCACCCCTCCACTTT. This sequence encodes CASSIVLAQGVIRNSPLHF.

CDR3 sequence (DNA): TGTGCCAGCACCTCGACAGGGTCTAACTATGGCTACACCTTC. It codes for CASTSTGSNYGYTF. The genes are TRBV9 and TRBJ1-2; 7 bases are shared with TRBD1. Germline V gene sequence: CDR1 SGDLS, CDR2 YYNGEE. V gave up 6 bases and J gave up 0 bases; unmatched junction bases: 5. The CDR3 spans 14 residues.

This clone appeared a few times. The CDR3 DNA sequence: TGTGCCAGCAGCTTATCCCACGAGCAGTACTTC. Translation: CASSLSHEQYF. The chain carries TRBV5-8 and TRBJ2-7; no clear D. Trimming took off 2 bases at V and 5 bases at J, with 5 bases between the two ends. This CDR3 is built from 11 residues. Germline CDR1 reads SGHTS; CDR2 reads YDEGEE.

CDR3 sequence (DNA): TGTGCCAGCAGCCCTAGGGGCGAGAACACTGAAGCTTTCTTT. Translating gives CASSPRGENTEAFF. The chain is built from TRBV3-1 (or the pseudogene TRBV3-2) and TRBJ1-1; perhaps TRBD1 as D (5 bases). The CDR3 contains 14 residues. V was trimmed by 4 bases and J by 1 base, leaving 10 bases between them. CDR1 is LGHDT and CDR2 is YNNKEL in the germline V gene (reference sequence).

In regard to this clone: The junction and the germline gene differ at one end; a read error may be behind it. This sequence joins TRBV7-7 and TRBJ1-1; D remains ambiguous. In germline, CDR1 is SSHAT, CDR2 FNYEAQ (reference sequence). The CDR3 sequence is 13 residues long. The CDR3 nucleotides read TGTGCTAGCAGCGTCACAGAGAACACTGAAGCTTTCTTT. The encoded protein is CASSVTENTEAFF.

The CDR3 is CASSPSGTGTYNEQFF. The DNA for the CDR3 is TGTGCCAGTAGTCCATCCGGGACAGGAACCTACAATGAGCAGTTCTTC. The chain is built from TRBV19 and TRBJ2-1; 8 bases align to TRBD1. This CDR3 has 16 amino acids. The J segment lost 2 bases and the V segment lost 5 bases, leaving 8 bases of the junction unmatched. Germline V CDR1 and CDR2: LNHDA, SQIVND (reference sequence).

The chain couples TRBV6-6 to TRBJ1-5; 7 bases map to TRBD1. In germline, CDR1 is MNHNY, CDR2 SVGAGI (reference sequence). Trimming removed 6 bases from V and 3 bases from J; junction bases left unmatched: 5. The CDR3 has 14 amino acids. In nucleotides, the CDR3 is TGTGCCAGCAGGGGAACAGGGGTCAATCAGCCCCAGCATTTT. This encodes CASRGTGVNQPQHF.

The chain is built from TRBV29-1 and TRBJ2-7; TRBD1 matches 8 bases. This CDR3 has 11 amino acids. V trimming: 5 bases; J trimming: 4 bases; junction bases outside the gene matches: 1. Germline V gene lookup returns CDR1 SQVTM and CDR2 ANQGSEA. CDR3 DNA sequence: TGCAGCGTTACAGGGGGGTACGAGCAGTACTTC. Protein: CSVTGGYEQYF.

The chain recombines TRBV7-8 with TRBJ1-1; D is unresolved. The CDR3 extends over 13 amino acids. Deletions cut 0 bases from V and 7 bases from J, with 9 bases between. Germline V gene data show CDR1 as SGHVS and CDR2 as FQNEAQ. CDR3 nucleotides: TGTGCCAGCAGCTTAGCCAGGAACTATGAAGCTTTCTTT. It codes for CASSLARNYEAFF.

The chain combines TRBV6-6 with TRBJ1-1; no definite D call. V gave up 6 bases and J gave up 2 bases, with 10 bases separating them. Germline CDR1 reads MNHNY; CDR2 reads SVGAGI (reference sequence). CDR3 length equals 13 residues. The CDR3 coding sequence is TGTGCCAGCAGGACGGACGGCAACACTGAAGCTTTCTTT. Encoded protein: CASRTDGNTEAFF.

The gene calls are TRBV9 and TRBJ2-3, with D hard to call. This CDR3 is built from 13 residues. Per germline, CDR1 SGDLS and CDR2 YYNGEE. V was pared by 3 bases and J by 6 bases, with 11 bases between. CDR3 sequence reads: CASSGPFGDTQYF. As DNA, the CDR3 is TGTGCCAGCAGCGGGCCATTCGGGGATACGCAGTATTTT.